The 16 T cell receptor beta chains reported below all come from one sample, sequenced in a study of CD8 T cells in Susac syndrome. Reverse transcription of roughly 0.5 to 1 ug RNA was performed with random hexamers. TCRdb re-called the immunoSEQ multiplex PCR reads through MiXCR, storing one row per CDR3 protein. The profile shows 250,000 to 350,000 distinct CDR3 sequences, roughly 81% of them singletons. The sequencing sample was made of CD8+ T cells from PBMCs. The receptors were gathered from a human donor with multiple sclerosis.

This clonotype was detected only a few times. The V call is TRBV4-1, the J call TRBJ2-7; 11 bases are a match to TRBD1. Germline CDR1 and CDR2: MGHRA and YSYEKL. With V trimmed by 3 bases and J by 6 bases, 7 bases remained unmatched. The CDR3 is made up of 15 amino acids. The CDR3 is CASSQGGTGGVEQYF. The CDR3 region has the DNA TGCGCCAGCAGCCAGGGGGGGACAGGGGGAGTCGAGCAGTACTTC.

The count of this clonotype is one. V usage is TRBV12-3 or TRBV12-4 and J usage is TRBJ2-4; 8 nucleotides line up with TRBD2. Germline trimming cut 1 base from V and 1 base from J; bases unmatched to any gene: 12. The length of the CDR3 is 19 residues. The DNA of the CDR3 is TGTGCCAGCAGTTTAGGGCTAGCGGGCCCGCCAGGGGCCAAAAACATTCAGTACTTC. This sequence encodes CASSLGLAGPPGAKNIQYF.

The rearrangement links TRBV9 to TRBJ2-3; 8 bases fit TRBD2. CDR1 SGDLS and CDR2 YYNGEE come from the germline V gene. This CDR3 has 15 residues. The V gene end was trimmed by 4 bases and the J gene end by 7 bases; junction bases not matched to a gene: 11. CDR3 DNA: TGTGCCAGCAGCCCCGACCCCGGGGGGGGGTATACGCAGTATTTT. Protein: CASSPDPGGGYTQYF.

To note about this clonotype: Germline and junction disagree at one end, which may indicate a read error. The chain combines TRBV6-6 with TRBJ1-1; D is possibly TRBD1 (5 bases). CDR1 MNHNY and CDR2 SVGAGI come from the germline V gene (reference sequence). The CDR3 totals 14 residues. The CDR3: CASSYRAGNPEAFF. The CDR3 coding sequence is TGTGCCAGCAGTTACCGGGCAGGGAACCCTGAAGCTTTCTTT.

This clonotype was seen more than once but under ten times. This chain joins TRBV6-5 and TRBJ2-2, with D tentatively TRBD1 (5 bases). The CDR3 consists of 15 residues. Germline V gives CDR1 MNHEY, CDR2 SVGAGI. The V gene lost 4 bases and the J gene lost 0 bases, with 9 bases spanning the gap. The CDR3 nucleotides read TGTGCCAGCAGTTGGGGCGGATCGAACACCGGGGAGCTGTTTTTT. Translation gives CASSWGGSNTGELFF.

The CDR3 here is CASLRNTEAFF. The CDR3 DNA is TGTGCCAGTCTGCGGAACACTGAAGCTTTCTTT. J is TRBJ1-1 and V is TRBV27, with D hard to call. Germline assignment: CDR1 MNHEY and CDR2 SMNVEV (reference sequence). With 9 bases removed from V and 1 base from J, the gap between germline ends came to 6 bases. This CDR3 is 11 amino acids long.

This rearrangement joins TRBV27 to TRBJ1-5, with D unresolved. CDR1 and CDR2 from the germline V gene are MNHEY and SMNVEV (reference sequence). Trimming pared 7 bases from V and 2 bases from J, leaving 9 bases between. This CDR3 has 13 amino acids. CDR3 in DNA: TGTGCCAGCAAGCCGGCGGGCAATCAGCCCCAGCATTTT. Amino acids: CASKPAGNQPQHF.

The chain uses TRBV27 and TRBJ2-7; D is perhaps TRBD2 (6 bases). The CDR3 is made up of 13 amino acids. Between the trimmed V and J ends, which lost 8 bases and 4 bases, there was a span of 15 bases. Looked up from germline, CDR1 is MNHEY and CDR2 is SMNVEV (reference sequence). The CDR3 loop reads CASGRDSSYEQYF. The CDR3 region has the DNA TGTGCCAGCGGTAGGGACTCTTCATACGAGCAGTACTTC.

The DNA for the CDR3 is TGTGCCAGCAGTGAATGGGAACTAGCAAATGAGCAGTTCTTC. Amino acids: CASSEWELANEQFF. The J gene is TRBJ2-1, the V gene TRBV25-1, with a possible D match to TRBD2 (6 bases). Deletions cut 1 base from V and 7 bases from J, with 11 bases between. CDR1 and CDR2 from the germline V gene are MGHDK and SYGVNS. This CDR3 contains 14 residues.

The chain joins TRBV9 to TRBJ2-2; tentatively, D is TRBD2 (6 bases). This CDR3 comprises 16 residues. With 1 base removed from V and 7 bases from J, the gap between germline ends came to 17 bases. CDR1 SGDLS and CDR2 YYNGEE come from the germline V gene. The CDR3 loop is CASSVNPGRLIGELFF. CDR3 nucleotides: TGTGCCAGCAGCGTAAATCCAGGGAGGCTAATCGGGGAGCTGTTTTTT.

This chain links TRBV27 with TRBJ2-7, with 10 bases that match TRBD2. CDR1 is MNHEY, CDR2 SMNVEV, per germline (reference sequence). The ends lost 8 bases at V and 5 bases at J; junction bases unmatched: 9. This CDR3 has 14 residues. In nucleotides, the CDR3 is TGTGCCAGCGCTAGCGGGAGATCGTACAACGAGCAGTACTTC. Protein: CASASGRSYNEQYF.

The chain carries TRBV12-3 or TRBV12-4 and TRBJ1-5, with D uncertain. The length of the CDR3 is 15 residues. Trimming removed 1 base at V and 3 bases at J, with 10 bases between. In DNA, the CDR3 is TGTGCCAGCAGTTTAGTGGGGAGTAACAATCAGCCCCAGCATTTT. It translates to CASSLVGSNNQPQHF.

This sequence joins TRBV20-1 and TRBJ2-2, with D tentatively TRBD1 or TRBD2 (5 bases each). The CDR3 extends over 12 amino acids. The germline V gene has CDR1 DFQATT and CDR2 SNEGSKA (reference sequence). V was clipped by 3 bases and J by 6 bases, with 8 bases between them. The CDR3 reads CSASGDPGELFF. The CDR3 nucleotides are TGCAGTGCTAGCGGGGACCCCGGGGAGCTGTTTTTT.

The chain is built from TRBV27 and TRBJ2-1; 11 nucleotides agree with TRBD2. The CDR3 length is 14 residues. Trimming removed 2 bases from V and 13 bases from J; junction bases left unmatched: 7. Germline lookup yields CDR1 MNHEY and CDR2 SMNVEV (reference sequence). The CDR3 DNA reads as TGTGCCAGCAGTTTAGGGGTTAGCGGGAGGGCCCAGTTCTTC. This encodes CASSLGVSGRAQFF.

The V and J genes are TRBV5-4 and TRBJ1-4; D uncertain. Trimming left V 4 bases short and J 0 bases short, with 10 bases between. This CDR3 spans 15 amino acids. In germline, CDR1 is SGHNT, CDR2 YYREEE (reference sequence). The CDR3 sequence: CASSARGTTNEKLFF. CDR3 bases: TGTGCCAGCAGCGCCCGAGGAACAACTAATGAAAAACTGTTTTTT.

The chain has TRBV27 and TRBJ2-7; D uncertain. CDR3 length: 14 residues. Trimming stripped 4 bases from V and 4 bases from J, with 14 bases between. Germline lookup yields CDR1 MNHEY and CDR2 SMNVEV (reference sequence). The CDR3 DNA sequence: TGTGCCAGCAGTTGGTCCCAAAGGAGTTACGAGCAGTACTTC. Encoded protein: CASSWSQRSYEQYF.